Presented here are 15 T cell receptor beta chains from one specimen sequenced in a study of OX40 agonist ivuxolimab in advanced cancers. Method: immunoSEQ multiplex PCR; TCRdb's copy keeps in-frame clones and lacks some. The sample consists of around 86,000 clones, roughly 91% of them appearing once. The material sequenced was CD4+ or CD8+ T cells sorted from blood, taken in a trial of the OX40 agonist ivuxolimab. All receptors come from an adult with an advanced solid tumor such as melanoma, head and neck, liver or kidney cancer.

This chain connects TRBV4-1 to TRBJ1-3; D is unresolved. In germline, CDR1 is MGHRA, CDR2 YSYEKL. With 0 bases removed from V and 0 bases from J, the gap between germline ends came to 6 bases. This CDR3 has 15 residues. Here the CDR3 reads CASSQDPGSGNTIYF. CDR3 bases: TGCGCCAGCAGCCAAGATCCGGGCTCTGGAAACACCATATATTTT.

The chain couples TRBV27 to TRBJ1-4; no clear D. V lost 0 bases and J 4 bases, leaving 9 bases between the germline ends. Germline CDR1 and CDR2: MNHEY and SMNVEV (reference sequence). The CDR3 extends over 15 amino acids. The CDR3 DNA reads TGTGCCAGCAGTTTATCGATGGGTGGTAATGAAAAACTGTTTTTT. It translates to CASSLSMGGNEKLFF. Filled out from reference TRBV27 and TRBJ1-4, the complete variable domain reads EAQVTQNPRYLITVTGKKLTVTCSQNMNHEYMSWYRQDPGLGLRQIYYSMNVEVTDKGDVPEGYKVSRKEKRNFPLILESPSPNQTSLYFCASSLSMGGNEKLFFGSGTQLSVL.

The V gene is TRBV11-2, the J gene TRBJ1-4; TRBD1 matches at 7 bases. V gave up 5 bases and J gave up 11 bases; unmatched junction bases: 8. CDR1 is SGHAT, CDR2 FQNNGV, per germline. The CDR3 has 13 residues. In nucleotides, the CDR3 is TGTGCCAGCAGCACCACAGGGGCCACTAAACTGTTTTTT. Its protein product is CASSTTGATKLFF.

The count of this clone is one. In DNA form, the CDR3 reads TGCGCCAGCAGCCAAGATTGGTCCGAGGGTGGTGAGCAGTTCTTC. Translation gives CASSQDWSEGGEQFF. This chain uses TRBV4-3 with TRBJ2-1, with D perhaps matching TRBD2 (5 bases). Germline CDR1 reads LGHNA; CDR2 reads YSLEER. This CDR3 is built from 15 residues. The V gene lost 0 bases and the J gene lost 9 bases, with 15 bases spanning the gap.

The V call is TRBV9, the J call TRBJ2-5, with a weak D call TRBD2 (5 bases). The germline CDR1 and CDR2 sequences are SGDLS and YYNGEE. This CDR3 is built from 16 residues. Trimming took 0 bases from V and 7 from J, leaving 19 bases between them. CDR3 nucleotide sequence: TGTGCCAGCAGCGTAGCTCGGTATGGTACAGAGGGGACCCAGTACTTC. This gives the protein CASSVARYGTEGTQYF.

The rearrangement links TRBV9 to TRBJ2-1; TRBD2 matches 8 bases. This CDR3 has 16 residues. V lost 0 bases and J lost 1; bases outside the gene matches: 3. Germline V gene lookup returns CDR1 SGDLS and CDR2 YYNGEE. The CDR3 region has the DNA TGTGCCAGCAGCGTAGAAGCTAGCGGGTCCTACAATGAGCAGTTCTTC. Translating gives CASSVEASGSYNEQFF.

The rearrangement joins TRBV7-8 to TRBJ2-1; TRBD2 matches at 8 bases. Trimming took 1 base from V and 5 from J; bases not matched to a gene: 7. Per the germline V gene, CDR1 is SGHVS and CDR2 is FQNEAQ. The CDR3 is made up of 16 amino acids. Written as DNA, the CDR3 is TGTGCCAGCAGCTTAGTGTCCAGCGGGGGCCACAATGAGCAGTTCTTC. Amino acids: CASSLVSSGGHNEQFF.

V gene TRBV9 combines with J gene TRBJ2-7, with D perhaps TRBD1 or TRBD2 (6 bases each). Germline V CDR1 and CDR2: SGDLS, YYNGEE. This CDR3 spans 15 amino acids. Trimming removed 0 bases from V and 5 bases from J, with 15 bases in between. The CDR3 DNA is TGTGCCAGCAGCGTAGAGGGCAGGGGACTCGACGAGCAGTACTTC. It codes for CASSVEGRGLDEQYF.

The chain joins TRBV2 to TRBJ2-7; D is undetermined. Germline-derived CDR1 and CDR2 are SNHLY and FYNNEI. V lost 4 bases, J lost 0 bases, and 1 base lay in between. This CDR3 region has 11 residues. The CDR3 region has the DNA TGTGCCAGCAGTGTCTCCTACGAGCAGTACTTC. Amino acid sequence: CASSVSYEQYF. Variable domain in full (rest from reference TRBV2 and TRBJ2-7): EPEVTQTPSHQVTQMGQEVILRCVPISNHLYFYWYRQILGQKVEFLVSFYNNEISEKSEIFDDQFSVERPDGSNFTLKIRSTKLEDSAMYFCASSVSYEQYFGPGTRLTVT.

This chain connects TRBV7-6 to TRBJ2-1; a possible D gene is TRBD2 (6 bases). Trimming removed 5 bases from V and 9 bases from J, with 26 bases in between. Germline assignment: CDR1 SGHVS and CDR2 FNYEAQ. CDR3 length: 17 residues. The CDR3 sequence is CASSPRPPGGISSEQFF. The CDR3 coding sequence is TGTGCCAGCAGCCCCCGCCCCCCCGGGGGAATTTCTAGTGAGCAGTTCTTC.

The chain links TRBV4-1 to TRBJ1-2; D gene uncertain. Germline CDR1 reads MGHRA; CDR2 reads YSYEKL. The V and J ends lost 0 bases and 4 bases respectively, with 12 bases between them. The CDR3 is 15 residues long. CDR3 DNA sequence: TGCGCCAGCAGCCAAGATTCCGCAGAGAGCTATGGCTACACCTTC. It encodes CASSQDSAESYGYTF.

The chain recombines TRBV12-2 with TRBJ2-7. TRBV12-2 is deemed a pseudogene. This CDR3 spans 14 amino acids. DNA of the CDR3: TGTGCAAGTCGCTTAGCCGGACCTCGGCACGAGCAGTACTTC. The encoded protein is CASRLAGPRHEQYF.

V usage is TRBV4-1 and J usage is TRBJ1-1, with TRBD1 matching 12 bases. CDR1 is MGHRA, CDR2 YSYEKL, per germline. Trimming removed 4 bases from V and 3 bases from J; junction bases left unmatched: 6. The CDR3 sequence is 16 residues long. As DNA, the CDR3 is TGCGCCAGCAGCCGCGTGGGACAGGGGGCTGACACTGAAGCTTTCTTT. Amino acids: CASSRVGQGADTEAFF.

This clone was detected once. One end of the junction does not line up with germline, which may come from a read error. V gene TRBV5-4 combines with J gene TRBJ1-1; D is perhaps TRBD1 (5 bases). In germline, CDR1 is SGHNT, CDR2 YYREEE (reference sequence). The CDR3 consists of 14 residues. The CDR3 region has the DNA TGCGCCAGCAGCCCCACCGGGGGGACCACTGAAGCTTTCTTT. Encoded protein: CASSPTGGTTEAFF.

The chain uses TRBV18 and TRBJ2-1; TRBD2 matches 11 bases. The germline V gene has CDR1 KGHSH and CDR2 LQKENI. The CDR3 is 16 residues long. The trim removed 3 bases at V and 3 bases at J, leaving 4 bases unmatched. In nucleotides, the CDR3 is TGTGCCAGCTCACCTCCGGGACTAGCGGTCTACAATGAGCAGTTCTTC. It is translated as CASSPPGLAVYNEQFF.